The 6 T cell receptor beta chains given below trace back to one sample, sequenced in a study of T cells of healthy individuals. MiXCR was run by TCRdb on the 5' RACE reads, yielding one entry per CDR3 protein. This sample carries fewer than 75,000 distinct CDR3 sequences, around 16% of them seen once, and the ten largest clones take about 4.7%. Receptor source: a human donor in good health.

This clonotype was counted ten times or more. The V call is TRBV15, the J call TRBJ1-5, with D unclear. CDR3 length: 16 residues. Trimming pared 0 bases from V and 7 bases from J, leaving 16 bases between. CDR1 and CDR2 from the germline V gene are LNHNV and YYDKDF (reference sequence). DNA of the CDR3: TGTGCCACCAGCAGAGATAGAGGCTGGTCTGGCCAGCCCCAGCATTTT. Encoded protein: CATSRDRGWSGQPQHF.

By sample fraction, this clonotype is medium-sized (0.01 to 0.1%). The genes are TRBV24-1 and TRBJ2-3; D gene uncertain. The germline V gene has CDR1 KGHDR and CDR2 SFDVKD. Trimming pared 3 bases from V and 2 bases from J, leaving 5 bases between. This CDR3 has 13 amino acids. CDR3 nucleotides: TGTGCCACCAGTGATCCGAACACAGATACGCAGTATTTT. Translating gives CATSDPNTDTQYF.

This clonotype has a handful of counts. The rearrangement joins TRBV6-5 to TRBJ2-7; D remains ambiguous. CDR1 and CDR2 (germline): MNHEY, SVGAGI. V lost 6 bases, J lost 1 base, and 10 bases lay in between. CDR3 length: 13 residues. CDR3 bases: TGTGCCAGCAGAACCGGGTCTTCCTACGAGCAGTACTTC. This translates into CASRTGSSYEQYF.

This clonotype was seen at least ten times. V gene TRBV7-9 combines with J gene TRBJ1-4; 8 nucleotides agree with TRBD1. CDR3 length: 16 amino acids. V trimming: 1 base; J trimming: 7 bases; junction bases outside the gene matches: 8. Germline V lookup: CDR1 SEHNR, CDR2 FQNEAQ (reference sequence). CDR3 amino acids: CASSLVGGRGPEKLFF. The CDR3 coding sequence is TGTGCCAGCAGCTTAGTTGGAGGCAGGGGGCCTGAAAAACTGTTTTTT.

This clonotype has a count of ten or more. The chain joins TRBV27 to TRBJ2-7; TRBD1 is a possible D gene (5 bases). V gave up 0 bases and J gave up 0 bases, with 18 bases separating them. The germline V gene encodes CDR1 MNHEY and CDR2 SMNVEV (reference sequence). CDR3 size: 18 residues. CDR3 sequence (DNA): TGTGCCAGCAGTTTATCGATCCCCCGACAGCGACTCTCCTACGAGCAGTACTTC. As protein: CASSLSIPRQRLSYEQYF.

This clonotype came up many times. This chain uses TRBV29-1 with TRBJ2-5; possible D gene TRBD1, 6 bases. The V gene lost 6 bases and the J gene lost 2 bases, with 10 bases spanning the gap. The CDR3 sequence is 12 residues long. Per germline, CDR1 SQVTM and CDR2 ANQGSEA. CDR3 bases: TGCAGCGTCCTCAGGGGTCAAGAGACCCAGTACTTC. Protein: CSVLRGQETQYF.